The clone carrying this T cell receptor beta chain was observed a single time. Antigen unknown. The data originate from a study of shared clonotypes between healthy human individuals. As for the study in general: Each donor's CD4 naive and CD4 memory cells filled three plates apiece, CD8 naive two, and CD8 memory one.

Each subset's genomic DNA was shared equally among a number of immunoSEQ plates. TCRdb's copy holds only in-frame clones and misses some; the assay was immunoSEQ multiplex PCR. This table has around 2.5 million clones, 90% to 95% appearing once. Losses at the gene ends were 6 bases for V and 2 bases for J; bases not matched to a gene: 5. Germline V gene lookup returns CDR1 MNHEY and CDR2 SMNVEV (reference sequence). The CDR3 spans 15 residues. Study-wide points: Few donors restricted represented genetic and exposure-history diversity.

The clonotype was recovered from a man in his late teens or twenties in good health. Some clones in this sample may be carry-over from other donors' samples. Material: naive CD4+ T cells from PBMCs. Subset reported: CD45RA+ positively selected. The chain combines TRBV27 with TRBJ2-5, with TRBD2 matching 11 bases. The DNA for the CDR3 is TGTGCCAGCAGAAGACTAGCGGGGTTTCAAGAGACCCAGTACTTC. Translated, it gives CASRRLAGFQETQYF.